The sequence of this T cell receptor (beta chain) was determined in a study of cytomegalovirus exposure and HLA in healthy donors. Study as a whole: Falling in the Caucasian-associated ancestry cluster were 65% to 90% of a few hundred genotyped donors.

Details on this clone: Antigen specificity is unknown.

The CDR3 sequence is 19 residues long. The J segment lost 4 bases and the V segment lost 5 bases, leaving 17 bases of the junction unmatched. Germline loops: CDR1 MDHEN, CDR2 SYDVKM. PCR involved 60 Vbeta and 13 Jbeta primers. Method: immunoSEQ multiplex PCR; TCRdb's copy keeps in-frame clones and lacks some. Here the sample spans more than 150,000 clones, roughly 83% being singletons. General study results and limits: Earlier findings revealed that most TCR beta V segments proved productive either about 90% or about 30% of the time. As a later analysis showed, a missense DCLRE1C variant was linked to trimming of TCR beta V- and J-genes.

The sequencing sample was made of PBMCs. The sequence was obtained from a boy aged 5-17 years in good health and CMV-seronegative. The chain recombines TRBV28 with TRBJ2-2; TRBD2 matches 9 bases. CDR3 DNA: TGTGCCAGCAGTCCGGGTAACGGGAGAGCGGGAGGTTCCACCGGGGAGCTGTTTTTT. Translated, it gives CASSPGNGRAGGSTGELFF.